This T cell receptor (beta chain) was recovered during a study of breast tumors, draining lymph nodes, adjacent tissues. Study findings and constraints: The data were judged consistent with most tumor T cells coming from lymph node and expanding in tumor.

Trimming took 2 bases from V and 3 from J, leaving 14 bases between them. Germline V gene data show CDR1 as GTSNPN and CDR2 as SVGIG (reference sequence). CDR3 length equals 14 residues. MiXCR, applied by TCRdb to the multiplex PCR reads, yields one record per CDR3 protein. The table shows around 140,000 distinct CDR3 sequences, with around 20% occurring only once. Breast cancer patients provided tissue from their axillary draining lymph nodes. At least ten counts were recorded for this clonotype. Its antigen is unknown. The origin of this receptor is a female donor with breast cancer. Some clones in this sample may be carry-over from other donors' samples. Sequencing was carried out using axillary lymph node tissue. J is TRBJ2-7 and V is TRBV30; D gene ambiguous. The CDR3: CAWSNSEKFYEQYF. CDR3 sequence (DNA): TGTGCCTGGAGTAATTCAGAAAAGTTCTACGAGCAGTACTTC.